This T cell receptor (beta chain) was sequenced during a study of OX40 agonist ivuxolimab in advanced cancers. Study results and caveats: Clonal expansion by week 6 occurred in CD4+ and CD8+ blood T cells (at 0.1 to 3.0 mg/kg). Relatively little clonal expansion, among the lowest observed, appeared in partial responders at 0.1-3.0 mg/kg.

As concerns this clone: Antigen specificity is unknown.

Autoimmune disease history or systemic immunosuppression disqualified patients. The investigators sampled blood at baseline, at cycle 4 day 1, and at cycle 7 day 1. This CDR3 comprises 15 residues. Trimming stripped 3 bases from V and 5 bases from J, with 17 bases between. Germline CDR1 KGHSH, CDR2 LQKENI. Using immunoSEQ multiplex PCR, the repertoire was profiled, and TCRdb retains in-frame clones only, with some absent. This table has about 72,000 clones, 87% appearing once. The origin of this receptor is an adult with an advanced solid tumor such as melanoma, head and neck, liver or kidney cancer. The chain employs TRBV18 and TRBJ2-7, with D tentatively TRBD1 (5 bases). The sequencing used CD4+ or CD8+ T cells sorted from blood, collected in a trial of the OX40 agonist ivuxolimab. The CDR3 spells CASSPSRSGSNEQYF. For the CDR3, the DNA is TGTGCCAGCTCACCGTCTCGGTCAGGGTCCAACGAGCAGTACTTC.